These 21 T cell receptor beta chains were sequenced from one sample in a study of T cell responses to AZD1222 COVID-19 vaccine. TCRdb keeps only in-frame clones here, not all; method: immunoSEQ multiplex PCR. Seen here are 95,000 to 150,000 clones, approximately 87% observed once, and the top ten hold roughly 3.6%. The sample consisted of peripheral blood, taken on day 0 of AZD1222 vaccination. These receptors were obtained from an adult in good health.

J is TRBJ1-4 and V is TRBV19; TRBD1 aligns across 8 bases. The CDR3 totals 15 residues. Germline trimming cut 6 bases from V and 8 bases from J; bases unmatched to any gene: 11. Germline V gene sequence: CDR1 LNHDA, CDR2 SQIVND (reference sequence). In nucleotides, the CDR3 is TGTGCCAGTAGCTTCAGGGGGCCACGTGGGGAAAAACTGTTTTTT. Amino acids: CASSFRGPRGEKLFF.

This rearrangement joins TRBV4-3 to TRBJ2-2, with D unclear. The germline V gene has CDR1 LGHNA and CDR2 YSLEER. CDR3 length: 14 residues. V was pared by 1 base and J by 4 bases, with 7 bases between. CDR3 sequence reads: CASSQGIGTGELFF. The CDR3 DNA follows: TGCGCCAGCAGCCAAGGGATTGGCACCGGGGAGCTGTTTTTT.

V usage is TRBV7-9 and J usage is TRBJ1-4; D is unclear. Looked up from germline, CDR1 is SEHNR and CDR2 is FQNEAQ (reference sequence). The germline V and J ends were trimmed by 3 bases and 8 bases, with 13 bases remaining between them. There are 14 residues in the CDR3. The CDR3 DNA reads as TGTGCCAGCAGCTTGGGCCTCGCAGGCGAAAAACTGTTTTTT. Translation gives CASSLGLAGEKLFF.

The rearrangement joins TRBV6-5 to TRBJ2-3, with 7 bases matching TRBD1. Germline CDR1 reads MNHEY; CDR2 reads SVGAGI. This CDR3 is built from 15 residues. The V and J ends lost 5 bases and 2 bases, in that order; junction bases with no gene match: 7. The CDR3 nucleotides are TGTGCCAGCAGTCAGGGGGACAGACTCACAGATACGCAGTATTTT. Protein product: CASSQGDRLTDTQYF.

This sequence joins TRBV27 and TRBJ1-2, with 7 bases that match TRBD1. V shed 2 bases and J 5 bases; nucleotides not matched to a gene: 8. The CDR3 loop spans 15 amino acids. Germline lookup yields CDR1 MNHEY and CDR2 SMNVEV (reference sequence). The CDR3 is CASSLLNRGGYGYTF. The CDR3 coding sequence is TGTGCCAGCAGTTTACTTAACAGGGGAGGATATGGCTACACCTTC.

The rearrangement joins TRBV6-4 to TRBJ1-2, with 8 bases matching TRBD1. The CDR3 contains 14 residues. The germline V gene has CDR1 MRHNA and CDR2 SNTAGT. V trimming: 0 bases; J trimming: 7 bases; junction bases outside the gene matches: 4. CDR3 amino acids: CASSDSYRGGGYTF. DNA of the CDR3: TGTGCCAGCAGTGACTCGTACAGGGGGGGTGGCTACACCTTC.

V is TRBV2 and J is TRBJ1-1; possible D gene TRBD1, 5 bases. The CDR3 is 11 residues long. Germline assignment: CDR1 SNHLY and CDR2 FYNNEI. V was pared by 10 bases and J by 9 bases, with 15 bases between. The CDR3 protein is CAITSGSKAFF. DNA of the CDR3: TGTGCCATCACTTCAGGGTCTAAAGCTTTCTTT. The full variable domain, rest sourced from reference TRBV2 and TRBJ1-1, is EPEVTQTPSHQVTQMGQEVILRCVPISNHLYFYWYRQILGQKVEFLVSFYNNEISEKSEIFDDQFSVERPDGSNFTLKIRSTKLEDSAMYFCAITSGSKAFFGQGTRLTVV.

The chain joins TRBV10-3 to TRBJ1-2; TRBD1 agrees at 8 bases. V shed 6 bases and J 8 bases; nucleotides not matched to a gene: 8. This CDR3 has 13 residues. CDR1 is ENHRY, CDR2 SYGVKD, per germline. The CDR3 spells CAISLGQGTGYTF. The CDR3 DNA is TGTGCCATCAGCCTCGGACAGGGCACAGGCTACACCTTC.

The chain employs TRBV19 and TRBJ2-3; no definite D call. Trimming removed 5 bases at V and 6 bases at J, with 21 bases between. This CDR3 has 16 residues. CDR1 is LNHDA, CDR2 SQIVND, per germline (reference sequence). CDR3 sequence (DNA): TGTGCCAGTAGTGAAGATAACCAGCGCGTTACCGATACGCAGTATTTT. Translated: CASSEDNQRVTDTQYF.

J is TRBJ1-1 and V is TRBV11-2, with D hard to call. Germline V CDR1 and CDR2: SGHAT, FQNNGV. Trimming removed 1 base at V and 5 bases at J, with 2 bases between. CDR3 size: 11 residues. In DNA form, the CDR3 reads TGTGCCAGCAGCTTAGGGACTGAAGCTTTCTTT. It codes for CASSLGTEAFF.

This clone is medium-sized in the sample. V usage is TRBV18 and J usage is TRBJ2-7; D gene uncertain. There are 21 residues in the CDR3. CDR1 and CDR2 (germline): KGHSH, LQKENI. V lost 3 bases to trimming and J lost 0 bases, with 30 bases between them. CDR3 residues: CASSPGRRHSFQGTSSYEQYF. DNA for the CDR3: TGTGCCAGCTCACCCGGACGGAGACATTCTTTTCAAGGAACCAGCTCCTACGAGCAGTACTTC.

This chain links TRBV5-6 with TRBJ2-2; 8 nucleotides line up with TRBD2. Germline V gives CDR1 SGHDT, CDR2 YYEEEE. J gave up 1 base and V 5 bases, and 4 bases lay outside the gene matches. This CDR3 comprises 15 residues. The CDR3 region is CASRRTSGNTGELFF. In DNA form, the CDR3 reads TGTGCCAGCAGACGCACTAGCGGGAACACCGGGGAGCTGTTTTTT. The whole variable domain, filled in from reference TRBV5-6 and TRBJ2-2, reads DAGVTQSPTHLIKTRGQQVTLRCSPKSGHDTVSWYQQALGQGPQFIFQYYEEEERQRGNFPDRFSGHQFPNYSSELNVNALLLGDSALYLCASRRTSGNTGELFFGEGSRLTVL.

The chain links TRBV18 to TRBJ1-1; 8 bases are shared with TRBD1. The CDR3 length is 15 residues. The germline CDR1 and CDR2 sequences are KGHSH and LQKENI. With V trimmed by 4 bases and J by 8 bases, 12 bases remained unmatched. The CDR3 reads CASSLGQGPFDEAFF. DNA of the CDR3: TGTGCCAGCTCACTCGGACAGGGCCCATTCGACGAAGCTTTCTTT. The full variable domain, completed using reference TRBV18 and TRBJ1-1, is NAGVMQNPRHLVRRRGQEARLRCSPMKGHSHVYWYRQLPEEGLKFMVYLQKENIIDESGMPKERFSAEFPKEGPSILRIQQVVRGDSAAYFCASSLGQGPFDEAFFGQGTRLTVV.

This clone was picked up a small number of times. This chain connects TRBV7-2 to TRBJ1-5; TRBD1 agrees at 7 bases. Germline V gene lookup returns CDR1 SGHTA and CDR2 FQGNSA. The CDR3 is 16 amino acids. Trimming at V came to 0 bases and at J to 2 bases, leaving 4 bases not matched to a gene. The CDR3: CASSLARGQGNQPQHF. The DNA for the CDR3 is TGTGCCAGCAGCTTAGCTAGGGGGCAGGGCAATCAGCCCCAGCATTTT.

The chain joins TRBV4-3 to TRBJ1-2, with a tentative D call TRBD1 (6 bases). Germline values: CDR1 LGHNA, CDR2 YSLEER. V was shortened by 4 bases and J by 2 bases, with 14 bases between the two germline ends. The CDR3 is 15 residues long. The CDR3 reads CASSLTAGQNYGYTF. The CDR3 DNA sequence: TGCGCCAGCAGCCTCACTGCTGGACAGAACTATGGCTACACCTTC.

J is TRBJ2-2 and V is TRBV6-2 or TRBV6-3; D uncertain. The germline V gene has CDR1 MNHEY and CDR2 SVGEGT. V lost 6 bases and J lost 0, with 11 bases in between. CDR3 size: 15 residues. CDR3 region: CASSPTETNTGELFF. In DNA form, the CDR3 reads TGTGCCAGCAGCCCGACTGAGACGAACACCGGGGAGCTGTTTTTT.

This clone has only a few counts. CDR3: CASSIQGSNQPQHF. The CDR3 coding sequence is TGTGCCAGTAGTATCCAGGGAAGCAATCAGCCCCAGCATTTT. The V gene is TRBV19, the J gene TRBJ1-5, with D possibly TRBD1 on 5 matching bases. The V end lost 3 bases, the J end lost 1 base, and 7 bases lay between the germline ends. The CDR3 sequence is 14 residues long. Germline CDR1 LNHDA, CDR2 SQIVND (reference sequence). The complete variable domain, with remaining parts taken from reference TRBV19 and TRBJ1-5, reads DGGITQSPKYLFRKEGQNVTLSCEQNLNHDAMYWYRQDPGQGLRLIYYSQIVNDFQKGDIAEGYSVSREKKESFPLTVTSAQKNPTAFYLCASSIQGSNQPQHFGDGTRLSIL.

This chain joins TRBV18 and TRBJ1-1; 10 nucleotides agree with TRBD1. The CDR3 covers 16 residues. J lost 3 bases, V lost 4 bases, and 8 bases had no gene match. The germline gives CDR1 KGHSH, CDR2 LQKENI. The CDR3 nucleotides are TGTGCCAGCTCACAAGTTCGGGGGACAGGGGACACTGAAGCTTTCTTT. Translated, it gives CASSQVRGTGDTEAFF.

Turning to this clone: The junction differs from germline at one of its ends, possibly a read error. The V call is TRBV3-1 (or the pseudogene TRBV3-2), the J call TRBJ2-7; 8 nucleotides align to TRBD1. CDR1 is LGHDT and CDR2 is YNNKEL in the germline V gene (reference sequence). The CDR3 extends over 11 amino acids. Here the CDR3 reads CASSLGQDNVF. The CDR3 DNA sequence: TGTGCCAGCAGCCTGGGACAGGATAATGTATTC.

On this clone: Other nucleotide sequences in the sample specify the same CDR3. Written as DNA, the CDR3 is TGTGCCAGCAGCCAGACAGGACGCAATCAGCCCCAGCATTTT. This translates into CASSQTGRNQPQHF. The genes are TRBV2 and TRBJ1-5, with D possibly TRBD1 on 6 matching bases. V lost 6 bases, J lost 2 bases, and 11 bases lay in between. This CDR3 has 14 residues. Germline CDR1 and CDR2: SNHLY and FYNNEI.

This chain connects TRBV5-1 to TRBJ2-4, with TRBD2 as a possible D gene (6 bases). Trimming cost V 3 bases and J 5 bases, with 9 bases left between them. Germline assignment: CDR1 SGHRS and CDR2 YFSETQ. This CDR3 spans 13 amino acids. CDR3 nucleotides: TGCGCCAGCAGCTCGGAGGGTCAAAACATTCAGTACTTC. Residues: CASSSEGQNIQYF.